Listed below are T cell receptor beta chains from one sample, sequenced in a study of CD8 T cells in ankylosing spondylitis. TCRdb analysed the 5' RACE reads with MiXCR anew, one entry per CDR3 protein. The data show hundreds of thousands of distinct CDR3 sequences, roughly a quarter seen once. Sequenced: blood, either unsorted or a sorted T cell fraction (not recorded which). The origin of the receptors is a male donor with ankylosing spondylitis. Each CDR3 is given with its conserved first and last residue. The D gene is left open where the match is weak. Part of the rows lack a size; the others show once, few, many or a class for expanded clones.

j_call: TRBJ1-1; clone_size: few; v_call: TRBV29-1; d_call: TRBD1; cdr3_nt: TGCAGCGTTGAAGTCACAGGGGGCACTGAAGCTTTCTTT; cdr3_aa: CSVEVTGGTEAFF
j_call: TRBJ1-1; clone_size: .; v_call: TRBV5-1; d_call: TRBD1; cdr3_nt: TGCGCCAGCAGCCCAGTGGACAGGGCCACTGAAGCTTTCTTT; cdr3_aa: CASSPVDRATEAFF
j_call: TRBJ2-3; clone_size: .; v_call: TRBV20-1; d_call: .; cdr3_nt: TGCAGTGCTAGAGATCTAAATACGCAGTATTTT; cdr3_aa: CSARDLNTQYF
j_call: TRBJ2-1; clone_size: .; v_call: TRBV3-1; d_call: .; cdr3_nt: TGTGCCAGCAGCCAGGATTACATCGGTTCCTACAATGAGCAGTTCTTC; cdr3_aa: CASSQDYIGSYNEQFF
j_call: TRBJ1-1; clone_size: .; v_call: TRBV28; d_call: .; cdr3_nt: TGTGCCAGCAGTTTACAGGGGTTTGGGAACACTGAAGCTTTCTTT; cdr3_aa: CASSLQGFGNTEAFF
j_call: TRBJ1-5; clone_size: .; v_call: TRBV7-2; d_call: .; cdr3_nt: TGTGCCAGCAGCCGGGACCAAAATCAGCCCCAGCATTTT; cdr3_aa: CASSRDQNQPQHF
j_call: TRBJ2-1; clone_size: .; v_call: TRBV4-1; d_call: .; cdr3_nt: TGCGCCAGCAGCGCGCCTAGCGTGTACTCGGGTGAGCAGTTCTTC; cdr3_aa: CASSAPSVYSGEQFF
j_call: TRBJ1-5; clone_size: few; v_call: TRBV5-1; d_call: TRBD1; cdr3_nt: TGCGCCAGCAGCTTGGATCCTCCGGGGACAGGGGATCGTCAGCCCCAGCATTTT; cdr3_aa: CASSLDPPGTGDRQPQHF
j_call: TRBJ2-2; clone_size: .; v_call: TRBV5-1; d_call: TRBD1; cdr3_nt: TGCGCCAGCAGCTGGACAGGCACGGGGACCGGGGAGCTGTTTTTT; cdr3_aa: CASSWTGTGTGELFF
j_call: TRBJ1-5; clone_size: few; v_call: TRBV12-5; d_call: TRBD1; cdr3_nt: TGTGCTAGTGGTTCCGCACCGACAGGGTCGCAGCCCCAGCATTTT; cdr3_aa: CASGSAPTGSQPQHF
j_call: TRBJ1-5; clone_size: few; v_call: TRBV12-3/TRBV12-4; d_call: .; cdr3_nt: TGTGCCAGCAGTTTGAATGGGGATCACGTCAGCAATCAGCCCCAGCATTTT; cdr3_aa: CASSLNGDHVSNQPQHF
j_call: TRBJ2-1; clone_size: .; v_call: TRBV7-9; d_call: TRBD2; cdr3_nt: TGTGCCAGCATCCGGACTAGCGGGAGCGGGGCGGAGTTCTTC; cdr3_aa: CASIRTSGSGAEFF
j_call: TRBJ2-3; clone_size: few; v_call: TRBV5-1; d_call: TRBD1; cdr3_nt: TGCGCCAGCAGCTCTTTAGGGGGCCCTAGCACAGATACGCAGTATTTT; cdr3_aa: CASSSLGGPSTDTQYF
j_call: TRBJ2-3; clone_size: once; v_call: TRBV20-1; d_call: .; cdr3_nt: TGCAGTGACGGACTTAGCACAGATACGCAGTATTTT; cdr3_aa: CSDGLSTDTQYF
j_call: TRBJ1-1; clone_size: .; v_call: TRBV2; d_call: .; cdr3_nt: TGTGCCAGCAGTGGTCGGAGGGATCGCACTGAAGCTTTCTTT; cdr3_aa: CASSGRRDRTEAFF
j_call: TRBJ2-1; clone_size: few; v_call: TRBV5-1; d_call: TRBD2; cdr3_nt: TGCGCCAGCAGCTTGGGACTAGCGGGAGGACAGGTGGTCTACAATGAGCAGTTCTTC; cdr3_aa: CASSLGLAGGQVVYNEQFF
j_call: TRBJ1-5; clone_size: medium-sized; v_call: TRBV20-1; d_call: .; cdr3_nt: TGCAGTGCCCACGGACCAGGCAATCAGCCCCAGCATTTT; cdr3_aa: CSAHGPGNQPQHF
j_call: TRBJ1-3; clone_size: few; v_call: TRBV11-2; d_call: .; cdr3_nt: TGTGCCAGCAGCTTCGGGAACTCTGGAAACACCATATATTTT; cdr3_aa: CASSFGNSGNTIYF
j_call: TRBJ2-1; clone_size: .; v_call: TRBV5-6; d_call: .; cdr3_nt: TGTGCCAGCAGCCAAACGGGAAGATACAATGAGCAGTTCTTC; cdr3_aa: CASSQTGRYNEQFF
j_call: TRBJ2-5; clone_size: many; v_call: TRBV9; d_call: .; cdr3_nt: TGTGCCAGCGGACAATTCCAAGGAACCCAGTACTTC; cdr3_aa: CASGQFQGTQYF
j_call: TRBJ1-5; clone_size: few; v_call: TRBV12-3/TRBV12-4; d_call: .; cdr3_nt: TGTGCCAGCAGGGCCGGGGGCAATAGCAATCAGCCCCAGCATTTT; cdr3_aa: CASRAGGNSNQPQHF
j_call: TRBJ2-3; clone_size: few; v_call: TRBV20-1; d_call: .; cdr3_nt: TGCAGTGCTTCAGGGTTCCGCACAGATACGCAGTATTTT; cdr3_aa: CSASGFRTDTQYF
j_call: TRBJ2-1; clone_size: .; v_call: TRBV7-9; d_call: TRBD2; cdr3_nt: TGTGCCAGCAGTTTTTCTCCTAGCGGGAGATTCGTATCGTTCTTC; cdr3_aa: CASSFSPSGRFVSFF
j_call: TRBJ2-6; clone_size: .; v_call: TRBV12-3/TRBV12-4; d_call: TRBD1; cdr3_nt: TGTGCCAGCAGTTTGCCTCGGGACAGGGTTGGGGCCAACGTCCTGACTTTC; cdr3_aa: CASSLPRDRVGANVLTF
j_call: TRBJ2-2; clone_size: .; v_call: TRBV5-5; d_call: TRBD1; cdr3_nt: TGTGCCAGCAGCTCCCCGACAGGGCGGGCTAACACCGGGGAGCTGTTTTTT; cdr3_aa: CASSSPTGRANTGELFF
j_call: TRBJ2-3; clone_size: .; v_call: TRBV10-3; d_call: TRBD2; cdr3_nt: TGTGCCATCGGAGCGGGACCAGATACGCAGTATTTT; cdr3_aa: CAIGAGPDTQYF
j_call: TRBJ2-2; clone_size: few; v_call: TRBV2; d_call: .; cdr3_nt: TGTGCCAGCAGGGGGACCGCGGCCGGGGAGCTGTTTTTT; cdr3_aa: CASRGTAAGELFF
j_call: TRBJ2-1; clone_size: few; v_call: TRBV11-2; d_call: TRBD1; cdr3_nt: TGTGCCAGCAGCTTGGAAATACCAGGGACAGGGTTTTGGTATGAGCAGTTCTTC; cdr3_aa: CASSLEIPGTGFWYEQFF
j_call: TRBJ2-2; clone_size: .; v_call: TRBV21-1; d_call: .; cdr3_nt: TGTGCCAGCAGCAAAGCAAGGGGAGGCACCGGGGAGCTGTTTTTT; cdr3_aa: CASSKARGGTGELFF
j_call: TRBJ2-7; clone_size: few; v_call: TRBV6-1; d_call: TRBD2; cdr3_nt: TGTGCCACACGGGAGGGGGAACTCTACGAGCAGTACTTC; cdr3_aa: CATREGELYEQYF
j_call: TRBJ2-6; clone_size: few; v_call: TRBV11-1; d_call: .; cdr3_nt: TGTGCCAGCAGCCAGATACGGGACGCAGGCTCTGGGGCCAACGTCCTGACTTTC; cdr3_aa: CASSQIRDAGSGANVLTF
j_call: TRBJ1-5; clone_size: .; v_call: TRBV24-1; d_call: .; cdr3_nt: TGTGCCACCAGTGTATCGGGGCGCGGCAATCAGCCCCAGCATTTT; cdr3_aa: CATSVSGRGNQPQHF
j_call: TRBJ1-1; clone_size: .; v_call: TRBV18; d_call: .; cdr3_nt: TGTGCCAGCTCACCAACGACAGGAATGAACACTGAAGCTTTCTTT; cdr3_aa: CASSPTTGMNTEAFF
j_call: TRBJ2-1; clone_size: .; v_call: TRBV29-1; d_call: TRBD1; cdr3_nt: TGCAGCGTTGAAGGAGAGGGACAGAGCTCCTACAATGAGCAGTTCTTC; cdr3_aa: CSVEGEGQSSYNEQFF
j_call: TRBJ2-1; clone_size: .; v_call: TRBV29-1; d_call: TRBD2; cdr3_nt: TGCAGCGTCATCGGGACTATAGGTTTTTCCGCCTACAATGAGCAGTTCTTC; cdr3_aa: CSVIGTIGFSAYNEQFF
j_call: TRBJ1-1; clone_size: .; v_call: TRBV29-1; d_call: TRBD1; cdr3_nt: TGCAGCGGGTCGACAGGGTTGGAAATGAACACTGAAGCTTTCTTT; cdr3_aa: CSGSTGLEMNTEAFF
j_call: TRBJ1-5; clone_size: few; v_call: TRBV12-3/TRBV12-4; d_call: .; cdr3_nt: TGTGCCAGCAGTTTATTGGAGGATCAGCCCCAGCATTTT; cdr3_aa: CASSLLEDQPQHF
j_call: TRBJ2-7; clone_size: .; v_call: TRBV5-1; d_call: .; cdr3_nt: TGCGCCAGCAGACCAATCAGGGGCTCCTACGAGCAGTACTTC; cdr3_aa: CASRPIRGSYEQYF
j_call: TRBJ1-4; clone_size: .; v_call: TRBV10-3; d_call: .; cdr3_nt: TGTGCCATCAGTGCCTCGGGACAAAATAATGAAAAACTGTTTTTT; cdr3_aa: CAISASGQNNEKLFF
j_call: TRBJ2-2; clone_size: many; v_call: TRBV20-1; d_call: .; cdr3_nt: TGCAGTGCTAGAGAACGGACAGCCCAAACGAACACCGGGGAGCTGTTTTTT; cdr3_aa: CSARERTAQTNTGELFF
j_call: TRBJ2-5; clone_size: few; v_call: TRBV20-1; d_call: TRBD2; cdr3_nt: TGCAGTGCCCAAGGTGTGACTAGCGGGAGTATAGAGACCCAGTACTTC; cdr3_aa: CSAQGVTSGSIETQYF
j_call: TRBJ2-1; clone_size: .; v_call: TRBV5-1; d_call: .; cdr3_nt: TGCGCCAGCAGCCTGTATGGCGGGGTCAGTTACAATGAGCAGTTCTTC; cdr3_aa: CASSLYGGVSYNEQFF
j_call: TRBJ2-3; clone_size: .; v_call: TRBV6-1; d_call: .; cdr3_nt: TGTGCCAGCACGCCCGGGACTCAAAAGGGGGACACAGATACGCAGTATTTT; cdr3_aa: CASTPGTQKGDTDTQYF
j_call: TRBJ2-3; clone_size: .; v_call: TRBV7-2; d_call: TRBD2; cdr3_nt: TGTGCCAGCAGCTTAGTATTGGCTAGCGGGAGTGATACGCAGTATTTT; cdr3_aa: CASSLVLASGSDTQYF
j_call: TRBJ2-5; clone_size: .; v_call: TRBV12-3/TRBV12-4; d_call: .; cdr3_nt: TGTGCCAGCAGTTTATTTGGTCTACTCCAAGAGACCCAGTACTTC; cdr3_aa: CASSLFGLLQETQYF
j_call: TRBJ1-2; clone_size: once; v_call: TRBV20-1; d_call: TRBD1; cdr3_nt: TGCAGTGCTAGAGCGACAGGGGTCTTCTATGGCTACACCTTC; cdr3_aa: CSARATGVFYGYTF
j_call: TRBJ1-5; clone_size: many; v_call: TRBV5-1; d_call: .; cdr3_nt: TGCGCCAGCAGAGCTTCGGGGGTAGATCAGCCCCAGCATTTT; cdr3_aa: CASRASGVDQPQHF
j_call: TRBJ2-1; clone_size: once; v_call: TRBV7-9; d_call: .; cdr3_nt: TGTGCCAGCAGCCAAAACTCGGTTGGGTCCTACAATGAGCAGTTCTTC; cdr3_aa: CASSQNSVGSYNEQFF
j_call: TRBJ2-1; clone_size: .; v_call: TRBV29-1; d_call: .; cdr3_nt: TGCAGCGTTCCTGGACAGTACTCCTACAATGAGCAGTTCTTC; cdr3_aa: CSVPGQYSYNEQFF